This T cell receptor (beta chain) emerged from a study of T cell responses to AZD1222 COVID-19 vaccine. This CDR3 contains 13 residues. In germline, CDR1 is ENHRY, CDR2 SYGVKD. The V gene lost 2 bases and the J gene lost 8 bases, with 11 bases spanning the gap. Points on this clone: What it binds is not known.

The repertoire was sequenced with immunoSEQ multiplex PCR; TCRdb's copy has only in-frame clones and lacks some. The sample lists approximately 100,000 clones; more than 70% were seen once. Pooled together were second doses at about 4 or about 12 weeks. Study-wide points: Seropositive AZD1222 recipients at baseline numbered only five or six. Donors in the cohort were predominantly white British and more often female, and clonal diversity was possibly underestimated. Along spike, vaccine-associated CD4 TCRs were found throughout, with dominance at 160-218 and 743-854.

The sequencing used peripheral blood, collected 28 days after the second AZD1222 dose. This TCR was sampled from an adult who received the AZD1222 COVID-19 vaccine. The chain joins TRBV10-3 to TRBJ2-3; D possibly corresponds to TRBD2 (6 bases). CDR3 sequence reads: CAISESAAGTQYF. The CDR3 DNA reads as TGTGCCATCAGTGAGAGCGCAGCGGGTACGCAGTATTTT.